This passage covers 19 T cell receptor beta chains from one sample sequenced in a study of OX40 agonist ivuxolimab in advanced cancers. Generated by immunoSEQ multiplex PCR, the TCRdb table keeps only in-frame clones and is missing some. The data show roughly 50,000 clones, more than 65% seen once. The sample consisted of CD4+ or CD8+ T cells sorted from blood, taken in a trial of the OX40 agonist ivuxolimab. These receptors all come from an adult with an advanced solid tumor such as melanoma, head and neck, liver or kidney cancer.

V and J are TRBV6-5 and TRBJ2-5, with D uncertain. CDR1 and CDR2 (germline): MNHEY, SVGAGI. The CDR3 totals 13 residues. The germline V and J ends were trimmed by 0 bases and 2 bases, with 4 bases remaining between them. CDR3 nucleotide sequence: TGTGCCAGCAGTTACTCCAGACAAGAGACCCAGTACTTC. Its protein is CASSYSRQETQYF.

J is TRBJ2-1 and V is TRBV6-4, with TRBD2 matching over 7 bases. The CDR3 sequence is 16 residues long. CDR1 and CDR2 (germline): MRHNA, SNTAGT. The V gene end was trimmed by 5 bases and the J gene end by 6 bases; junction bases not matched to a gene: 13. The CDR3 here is CASSTTGGSASNEQFF. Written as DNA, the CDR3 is TGTGCCAGCAGTACCACGGGCGGGAGCGCCTCCAATGAGCAGTTCTTC.

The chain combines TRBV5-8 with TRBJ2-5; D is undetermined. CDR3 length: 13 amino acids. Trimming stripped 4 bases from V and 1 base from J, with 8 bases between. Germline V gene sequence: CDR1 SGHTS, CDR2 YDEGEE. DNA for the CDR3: TGTGCCAGCAGCCCGCCCGCCCAAGAGACCCAGTACTTC. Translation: CASSPPAQETQYF.

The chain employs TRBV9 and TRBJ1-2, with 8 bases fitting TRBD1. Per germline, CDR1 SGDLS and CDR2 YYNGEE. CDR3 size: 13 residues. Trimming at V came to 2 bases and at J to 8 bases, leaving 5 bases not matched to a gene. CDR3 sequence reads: CASSVRQGSGYTF. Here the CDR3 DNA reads TGTGCCAGCAGCGTCAGACAGGGGAGCGGCTACACCTTC.

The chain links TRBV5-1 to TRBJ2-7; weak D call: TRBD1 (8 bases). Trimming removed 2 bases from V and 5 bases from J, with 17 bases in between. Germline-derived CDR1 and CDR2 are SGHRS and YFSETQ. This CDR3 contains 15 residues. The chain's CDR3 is CASSFTGGDFNEQYF. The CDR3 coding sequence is TGCGCCAGCAGCTTCACAGGGGGGGACTTTAACGAGCAGTACTTC. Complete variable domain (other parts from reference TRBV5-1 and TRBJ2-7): KAGVTQTPRYLIKTRGQQVTLSCSPISGHRSVSWYQQTPGQGLQFLFEYFSETQRNKGNFPGRFSGRQFSNSRSEMNVSTLELGDSALYLCASSFTGGDFNEQYFGPGTRLTVT.

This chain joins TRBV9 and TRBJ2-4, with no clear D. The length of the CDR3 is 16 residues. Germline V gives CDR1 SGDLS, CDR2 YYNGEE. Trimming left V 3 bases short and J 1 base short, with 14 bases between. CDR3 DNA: TGTGCCAGCAGCGAAAATAAATTTGCGGCCAAAAACATTCAGTACTTC. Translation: CASSENKFAAKNIQYF.

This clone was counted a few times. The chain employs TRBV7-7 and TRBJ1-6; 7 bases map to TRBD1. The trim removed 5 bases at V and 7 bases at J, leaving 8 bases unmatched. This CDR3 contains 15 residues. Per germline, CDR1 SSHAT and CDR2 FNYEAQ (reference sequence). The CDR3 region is CASSTLTGLNSPLHF. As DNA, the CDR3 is TGTGCCAGCAGCACTTTGACAGGGTTGAATTCACCCCTCCACTTT.

DNA of the CDR3: TGTGCCAGCAGCTTCGGCGGGGGGAGGGAGCAGTACTTC. This codes for CASSFGGGREQYF. V and J are TRBV11-2 and TRBJ2-7; 8 bases agree with TRBD2. After removal of 3 bases from V and 7 bases from J, the junction contained 5 bases not matched to a gene. Looked up from germline, CDR1 is SGHAT and CDR2 is FQNNGV. CDR3 size: 13 residues.

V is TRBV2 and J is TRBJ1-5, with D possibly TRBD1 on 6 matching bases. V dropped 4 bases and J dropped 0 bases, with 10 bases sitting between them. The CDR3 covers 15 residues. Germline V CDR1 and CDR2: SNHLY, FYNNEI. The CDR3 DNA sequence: TGTGCCAGCAGTGTTGGACAGCTTAGCAATCAGCCCCAGCATTTT. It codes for CASSVGQLSNQPQHF.

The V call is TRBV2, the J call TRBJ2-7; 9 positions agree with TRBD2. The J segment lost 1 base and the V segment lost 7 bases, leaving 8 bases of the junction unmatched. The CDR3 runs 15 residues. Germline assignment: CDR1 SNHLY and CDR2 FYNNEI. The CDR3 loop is CASTLRGLASYEQYF. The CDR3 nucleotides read TGTGCCAGCACCCTGAGGGGACTAGCTTCCTACGAGCAGTACTTC.

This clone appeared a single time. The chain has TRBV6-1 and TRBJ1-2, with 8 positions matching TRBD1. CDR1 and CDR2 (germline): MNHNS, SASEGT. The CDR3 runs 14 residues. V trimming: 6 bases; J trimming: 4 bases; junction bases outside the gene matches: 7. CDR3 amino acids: CASRIGGTGYGYTF. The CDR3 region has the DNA TGTGCCAGCAGAATTGGTGGGACAGGCTATGGCTACACCTTC.

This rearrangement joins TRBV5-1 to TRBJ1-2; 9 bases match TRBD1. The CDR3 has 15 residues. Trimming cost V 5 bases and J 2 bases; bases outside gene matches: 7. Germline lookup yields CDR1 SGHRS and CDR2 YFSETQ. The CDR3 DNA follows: TGCGCCAGCAGTGTCGGACAGGGGAGGAACTATGGCTACACCTTC. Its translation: CASSVGQGRNYGYTF.

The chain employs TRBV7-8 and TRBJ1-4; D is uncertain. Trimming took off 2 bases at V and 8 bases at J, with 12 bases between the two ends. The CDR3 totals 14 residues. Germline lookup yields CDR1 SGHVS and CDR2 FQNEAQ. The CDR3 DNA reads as TGTGCCAGCAGCTTAAGTTTTGTAGCGGAAAAACTGTTTTTT. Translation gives CASSLSFVAEKLFF.

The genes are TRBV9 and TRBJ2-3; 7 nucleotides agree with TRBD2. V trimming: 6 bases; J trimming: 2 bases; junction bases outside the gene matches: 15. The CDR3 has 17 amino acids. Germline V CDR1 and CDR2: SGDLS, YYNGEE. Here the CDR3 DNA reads TGTGCCAGCACCTTAAAAGGCGCGGGAGAACACACAGATACGCAGTATTTT. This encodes CASTLKGAGEHTDTQYF.

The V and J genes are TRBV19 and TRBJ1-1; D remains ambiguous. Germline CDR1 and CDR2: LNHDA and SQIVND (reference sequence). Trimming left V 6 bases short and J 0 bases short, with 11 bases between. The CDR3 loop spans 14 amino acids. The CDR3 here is CASRETAMNTEAFF. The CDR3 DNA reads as TGTGCCAGTAGAGAGACGGCCATGAACACTGAAGCTTTCTTT.

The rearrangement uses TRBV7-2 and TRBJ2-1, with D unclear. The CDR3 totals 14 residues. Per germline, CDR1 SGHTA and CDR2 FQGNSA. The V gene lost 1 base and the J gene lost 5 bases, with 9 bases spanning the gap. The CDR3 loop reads CASSLVALNNEQFF. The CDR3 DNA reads TGTGCCAGCAGCTTAGTTGCCCTGAACAATGAGCAGTTCTTC.

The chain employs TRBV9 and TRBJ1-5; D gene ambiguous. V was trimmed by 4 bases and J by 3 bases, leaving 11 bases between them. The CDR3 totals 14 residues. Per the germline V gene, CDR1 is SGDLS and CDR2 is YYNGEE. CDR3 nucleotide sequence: TGTGCCAGCAGCAGAGGGAGGGACAATCAGCCCCAGCATTTT. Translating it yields CASSRGRDNQPQHF. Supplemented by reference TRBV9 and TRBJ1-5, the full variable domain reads DSGVTQTPKHLITATGQRVTLRCSPRSGDLSVYWYQQSLDQGLQFLIQYYNGEERAKGNILERFSAQQFPDLHSELNLSSLELGDSALYFCASSRGRDNQPQHFGDGTRLSIL.

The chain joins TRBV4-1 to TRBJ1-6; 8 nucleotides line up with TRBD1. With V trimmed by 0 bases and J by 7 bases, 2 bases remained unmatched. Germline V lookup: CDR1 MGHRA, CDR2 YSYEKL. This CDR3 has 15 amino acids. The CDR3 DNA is TGCGCCAGCAGCCAAGACGACAGGGGAAATTCACCCCTCCACTTT. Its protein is CASSQDDRGNSPLHF.

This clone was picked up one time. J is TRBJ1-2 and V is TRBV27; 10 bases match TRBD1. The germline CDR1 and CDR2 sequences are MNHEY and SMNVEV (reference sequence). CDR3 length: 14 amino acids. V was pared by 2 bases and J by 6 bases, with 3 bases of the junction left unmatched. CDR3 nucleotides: TGTGCCAGCAGTTTACGACAGGGGGCGCATGGCTACACCTTC. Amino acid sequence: CASSLRQGAHGYTF.